A single sample gave rise to the 17 T cell receptor beta chains below, sequenced in a study of blood T cell repertoires in COVID-19. Measured with immunoSEQ multiplex PCR; TCRdb has only the in-frame clones, and not every one. The table has 90,000 to 120,000 clones, 84% seen once. The source material was peripheral blood. The receptors originated from a human donor in a cohort sampled during active COVID-19.

A single count supports this clone. J is TRBJ2-3 and V is TRBV7-2; TRBD2 matches 8 bases. This CDR3 contains 14 residues. The germline gives CDR1 SGHTA, CDR2 FQGNSA. After removal of 5 bases from V and 13 bases from J, the junction contained 14 bases not matched to a gene. CDR3 DNA sequence: TGTGCCAGCAGCCCTCCCAGTCGCGGGACTAGGGAGTATTTT. It is translated as CASSPPSRGTREYF.

V is TRBV7-7 and J is TRBJ2-1, with no clear D. V shed 2 bases and J shed 0 bases, with 11 bases lying between them. Germline V gene lookup returns CDR1 SSHAT and CDR2 FNYEAQ (reference sequence). The CDR3 runs to 16 residues. CDR3 amino acids: CASSLNPPSSYNEQFF. The DNA for the CDR3 is TGTGCCAGCAGCTTAAACCCCCCGAGCTCCTACAATGAGCAGTTCTTC.

The V and J genes are TRBV30 and TRBJ1-3; D unresolved. Germline V lookup: CDR1 GTSNPN, CDR2 SVGIG (reference sequence). CDR3 size: 14 residues. V lost 4 bases, J lost 2 bases, and 12 bases lay in between. CDR3 sequence reads: CAWKSVEAGNTIYF. In DNA, the CDR3 is TGTGCCTGGAAATCTGTAGAGGCTGGAAACACCATATATTTT. The full variable domain, rest sourced from reference TRBV30 and TRBJ1-3, is SQTIHQWPATLVQPVGSPLSLECTVEGTSNPNLYWYRQAAGRGLQLLFYSVGIGQISSEVPQNLSASRPQDRQFILSSKKLLLSDSGFYLCAWKSVEAGNTIYFGEGSWLTVV.

The rearrangement uses TRBV7-8 and TRBJ1-5; D not resolved. Looked up from germline, CDR1 is SGHVS and CDR2 is FQNEAQ. The CDR3 is 16 amino acids. V shed 1 base and J shed 0 bases, with 10 bases lying between them. CDR3 nucleotides: TGTGCCAGCAGCTTAGTTGGCCCGTATAGCAATCAGCCCCAGCATTTT. Translation gives CASSLVGPYSNQPQHF.

Details on this clone: The junction differs from germline at one of its ends, possibly a read error. The chain uses TRBV27 and TRBJ2-1; 7 bases agree with TRBD2. The CDR3 has 15 amino acids. The V gene's germline CDR1 is MNHEY and CDR2 SMNVEV (reference sequence). The CDR3 region is CASSDQLALYTEQFF. The CDR3 DNA reads as TGTGCCAGCAGTGACCAACTAGCGCTATACACTGAGCAGTTCTTC.

The chain has TRBV29-1 and TRBJ1-2; TRBD1 aligns across 7 bases. Looked up from germline, CDR1 is SQVTM and CDR2 is ANQGSEA. V trimming: 4 bases; J trimming: 8 bases; junction bases outside the gene matches: 4. The CDR3 is 11 amino acids. CDR3 in amino acids: CSVGTGEGYTF. CDR3 sequence (DNA): TGCAGCGTTGGAACAGGGGAAGGCTACACCTTC.

In its sample, this clone was seen once. The rearrangement links TRBV9 to TRBJ2-1; possibly TRBD2 for D (6 bases). V shed 4 bases and J shed 1 base, with 15 bases lying between them. The CDR3 has 16 residues. Germline CDR1 SGDLS, CDR2 YYNGEE. The CDR3 here is CASSPQGGVSYNEQFF. As DNA, the CDR3 is TGTGCCAGCAGCCCCCAAGGCGGGGTTTCCTACAATGAGCAGTTCTTC.

The chain joins TRBV19 to TRBJ1-2; D not resolved. Germline assignment: CDR1 LNHDA and CDR2 SQIVND (reference sequence). This CDR3 has 15 amino acids. V dropped 3 bases and J dropped 7 bases, with 18 bases sitting between them. For the CDR3, the DNA is TGTGCCAGTAGTATTTTAAGGCCGAATCCGGGTGGCTACACCTTC. This sequence encodes CASSILRPNPGGYTF.

The chain links TRBV6-4 to TRBJ2-1; D not resolved. Trimming took off 2 bases at V and 4 bases at J, with 3 bases between the two ends. This CDR3 has 12 amino acids. Germline V gene data show CDR1 as MRHNA and CDR2 as SNTAGT. The CDR3, as DNA: TGTGCCAGCAGTGACCAGTACAATGAGCAGTTCTTC. Its protein is CASSDQYNEQFF.

The V call is TRBV3-1 (or the pseudogene TRBV3-2), the J call TRBJ2-1, with D perhaps TRBD2 (6 bases). Between the trimmed V and J ends, which lost 1 base and 7 bases, there was a span of 14 bases. CDR1 LGHDT and CDR2 YNNKEL come from the germline V gene (reference sequence). This CDR3 is 15 amino acids long. The DNA for the CDR3 is TGTGCCAGCAGCCAAGGGGCGGGGCCTAGGAATGAGCAGTTCTTC. Protein product: CASSQGAGPRNEQFF.

V gene TRBV6-5 combines with J gene TRBJ2-3, with TRBD2 matching over 14 bases. Germline V gene sequence: CDR1 MNHEY, CDR2 SVGAGI. V gave up 6 bases and J gave up 10 bases; unmatched junction bases: 9. The CDR3 covers 15 residues. The CDR3 sequence is CASSRLGTSGSPQYF. The CDR3 nucleotides are TGTGCCAGCAGCCGCCTCGGGACTAGCGGGAGTCCGCAGTATTTT.

This chain connects TRBV9 to TRBJ2-4, with a possible D match to TRBD2 (6 bases). The V end lost 2 bases, the J end lost 0 bases, and 12 bases lay between the germline ends. This CDR3 contains 16 residues. Germline V gene lookup returns CDR1 SGDLS and CDR2 YYNGEE. CDR3 amino acids: CASSVAVGGAKNIQYF. The CDR3 nucleotides read TGTGCCAGCAGCGTCGCGGTGGGGGGAGCCAAAAACATTCAGTACTTC.

This chain connects TRBV27 to TRBJ1-2, with D possibly being TRBD1 (5 bases). Germline CDR1 reads MNHEY; CDR2 reads SMNVEV (reference sequence). The CDR3 has 13 residues. V dropped 2 bases and J dropped 4 bases, with 8 bases sitting between them. CDR3 DNA: TGTGCCAGCAGTTTAAGGGGCGGCTATGGCTACACCTTC. This gives the protein CASSLRGGYGYTF.

V is TRBV24-1 and J is TRBJ1-2; no firm D call. CDR1 and CDR2 (germline): KGHDR, SFDVKD. Trimming removed 5 bases at V and 8 bases at J, with 14 bases between. This CDR3 is 13 amino acids long. For the CDR3, the DNA is TGTGCCACCAGTGGTGAGATCGGAGGGGGCTACACCTTC. Translating gives CATSGEIGGGYTF.

The gene calls are TRBV28 and TRBJ1-2, with TRBD1 identical over 11 bases. The V gene's germline CDR1 is MDHEN and CDR2 SYDVKM. This CDR3 has 14 residues. The junction had 5 bases not matched to a gene; V was cut back by 5 bases and J by 6 bases. The CDR3 nucleotides read TGTGCCAGCAGTCCCAGGACAGGGGGCGATGGCTACACCTTC. Translation: CASSPRTGGDGYTF.

The chain couples TRBV9 to TRBJ1-1, with D perhaps TRBD1 (5 bases). This CDR3 has 13 amino acids. The V end was cut by 0 bases, the J end by 9 bases, with 12 bases between. Looked up from germline, CDR1 is SGDLS and CDR2 is YYNGEE. CDR3 in DNA: TGTGCCAGCAGCGTAGTGCCGGAGGGGCAAGCTTTCTTT. Its translation is CASSVVPEGQAFF.

This clone came up once. The chain uses TRBV3-1 (or the pseudogene TRBV3-2) and TRBJ2-7; TRBD1 agrees at 10 bases. Germline V lookup: CDR1 LGHDT, CDR2 YNNKEL (reference sequence). This CDR3 has 16 amino acids. Trimming removed 3 bases from V and 0 bases from J; junction bases left unmatched: 5. CDR3 coding DNA: TGTGCCAGCAGCCATCCGGGACAGGGGAGCTCCTACGAGCAGTACGTC. Its protein product is CASSHPGQGSSYEQYV.